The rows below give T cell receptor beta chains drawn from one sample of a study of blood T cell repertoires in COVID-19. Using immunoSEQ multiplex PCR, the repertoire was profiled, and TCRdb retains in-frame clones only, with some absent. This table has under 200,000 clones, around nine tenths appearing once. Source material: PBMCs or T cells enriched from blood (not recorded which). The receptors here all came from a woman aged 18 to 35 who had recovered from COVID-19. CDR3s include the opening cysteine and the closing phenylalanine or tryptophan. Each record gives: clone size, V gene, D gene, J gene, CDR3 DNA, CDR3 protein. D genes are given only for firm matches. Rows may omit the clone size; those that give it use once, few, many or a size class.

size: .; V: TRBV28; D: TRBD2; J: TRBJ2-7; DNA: TGTGCCAGCAGCCCAAGACTAGCGGCACCCTACGAGCAGTACTTC; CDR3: CASSPRLAAPYEQYF
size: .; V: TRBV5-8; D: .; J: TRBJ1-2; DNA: TGTGCCAGCAGCAGGGGCTATGGCTACACCTTC; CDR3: CASSRGYGYTF
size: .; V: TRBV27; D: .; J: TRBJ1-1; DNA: TGTGCCAGCAGTTCGGGACTTCCCTCGAGGTCGGGGTCTGAAGCTTTCTTT; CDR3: CASSSGLPSRSGSEAFF
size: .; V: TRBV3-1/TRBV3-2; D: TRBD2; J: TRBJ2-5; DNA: TGTGCCAGCAGCCAAGCCAGGGCTAGCGGGAGAAAGACCCAGTACTTC; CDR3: CASSQARASGRKTQYF
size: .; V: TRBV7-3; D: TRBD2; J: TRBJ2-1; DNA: TGTGCCAGCAGCGATCCGGGACTAGCTTGGAATGAGCAGTTCTTC; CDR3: CASSDPGLAWNEQFF
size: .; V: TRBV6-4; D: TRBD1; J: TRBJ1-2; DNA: TGTGCCAGCAGTGACTCAGCAGGGGGCAGCGATGGCTACACCTTC; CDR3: CASSDSAGGSDGYTF
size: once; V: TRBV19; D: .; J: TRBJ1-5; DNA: TGTGCCAGTAGTATGGGGGCAGGTGATCAGCCCCAGCATTTT; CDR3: CASSMGAGDQPQHF
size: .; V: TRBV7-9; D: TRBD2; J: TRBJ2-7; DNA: TGTGCCAGCAGCTTAGCTCCCAGGACTAGCGGGAGTAACTACGAGCAGTACTTC; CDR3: CASSLAPRTSGSNYEQYF
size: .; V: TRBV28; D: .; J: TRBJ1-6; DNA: TGTGCCAGCAGTCCTTATAATTCACCCCTCCACTTT; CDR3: CASSPYNSPLHF
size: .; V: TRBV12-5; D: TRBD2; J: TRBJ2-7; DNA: TGTGCTAGTGGTTTGGCTAGCGGGAGGGCTTACGAGCAGTACTTC; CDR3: CASGLASGRAYEQYF
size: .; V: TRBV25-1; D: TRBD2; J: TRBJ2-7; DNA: TGTGCCAGCAGTGGCCAGGGACTAGCGGGAACAGCTCTCTACGAGCAGTACTTC; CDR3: CASSGQGLAGTALYEQYF
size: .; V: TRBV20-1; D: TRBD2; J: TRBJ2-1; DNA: TGCAGTGCTAAGGAGACTAGCCTGTTCTTC; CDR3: CSAKETSLFF
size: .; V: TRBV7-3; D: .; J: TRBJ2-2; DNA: TGTGCCAGCAGCCCTTTGGGTAGCGGAAGTGCGAACACCGGGGAGCTGTTTTTT; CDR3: CASSPLGSGSANTGELFF
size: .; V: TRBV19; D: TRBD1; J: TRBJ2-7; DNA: TGTGCCAGTAGTGTAGGACAGGGTAACGAGCAGTACTTC; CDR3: CASSVGQGNEQYF
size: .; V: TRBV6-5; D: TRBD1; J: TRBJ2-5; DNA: TGTGCCAGCAGCTTGGGACAGGGGGTTCCCCAGTACTTC; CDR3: CASSLGQGVPQYF
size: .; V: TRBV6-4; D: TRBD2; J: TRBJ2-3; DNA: TGTGCCAGCAGCGAAAGAGCGGGAGATAGTACAGATACGCAGTATTTT; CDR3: CASSERAGDSTDTQYF
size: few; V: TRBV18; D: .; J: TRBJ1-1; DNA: TGTGCCAGCTCACCACCTCGGGGGAACACTGAAGCTTTCTTT; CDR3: CASSPPRGNTEAFF
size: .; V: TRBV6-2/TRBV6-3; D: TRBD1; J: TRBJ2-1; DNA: TGTGCCAGCAGCAAGACAGGGGAAGGTGTCAATGAGCAGTTCTTC; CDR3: CASSKTGEGVNEQFF
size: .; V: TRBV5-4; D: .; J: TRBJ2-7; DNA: TGTGCCAGCAGCATGGACATCAGCTACGAGCAGTACTTC; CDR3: CASSMDISYEQYF
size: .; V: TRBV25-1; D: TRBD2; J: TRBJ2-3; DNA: TGTGCCAGCAGTGAAATTCCCAGTAGCGGGAGAAACACAGATACGCAGTATTTT; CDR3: CASSEIPSSGRNTDTQYF
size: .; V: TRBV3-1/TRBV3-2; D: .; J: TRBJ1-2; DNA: TGTGCCAGCAGCCATCCTGGGCCCTATGGCTACACCTTC; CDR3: CASSHPGPYGYTF
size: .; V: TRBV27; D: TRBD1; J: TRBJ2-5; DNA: TGTGCCAGCAGTTTATTTGGGACAGGGTACCTCCAAGAGACCCAGTACTTC; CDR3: CASSLFGTGYLQETQYF
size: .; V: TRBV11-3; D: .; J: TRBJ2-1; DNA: TGTGCCAGCAGCTTCGGGGGAGGCGCCTACAATGAGCAGTTCTTC; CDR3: CASSFGGGAYNEQFF
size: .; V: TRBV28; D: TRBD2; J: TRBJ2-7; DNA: TGTGCCAGCAGTGAAAAAGTCACTCGGCTAGCGGGAGCCTACGAGCAGTACTTC; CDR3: CASSEKVTRLAGAYEQYF
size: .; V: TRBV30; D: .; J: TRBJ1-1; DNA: TGTGCCTCTAAGAACACTGAAGCTTTCTTT; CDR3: CASKNTEAFF
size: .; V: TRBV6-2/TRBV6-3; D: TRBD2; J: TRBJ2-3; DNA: TGTGCCAGCAGCAGTAGCGGGAGGGGCGCAGATACGCAGTATTTT; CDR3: CASSSSGRGADTQYF
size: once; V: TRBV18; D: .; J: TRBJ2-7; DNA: TGTGCCAGCTCACTTCGGGAGTTGGACGAGCAGTACTTC; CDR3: CASSLRELDEQYF
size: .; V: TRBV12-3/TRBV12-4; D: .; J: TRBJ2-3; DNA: TGTGCCAGCACGGCCCCGGGGGCAGATACGCAGTATTTT; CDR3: CASTAPGADTQYF
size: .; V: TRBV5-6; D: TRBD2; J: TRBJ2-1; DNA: TGTGCCAGCAGCCCACAAGCGGGAACCTACAATGAGCAGTTCTTC; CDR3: CASSPQAGTYNEQFF
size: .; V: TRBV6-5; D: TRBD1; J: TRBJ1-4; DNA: TGTGCCAGCAGTTACCTCTTCGGGACAGTTAATGAAAAACTGTTTTTT; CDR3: CASSYLFGTVNEKLFF
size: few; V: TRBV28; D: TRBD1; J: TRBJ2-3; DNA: TGTGCCAGCAGTCATAGCGAGGGGGCTAAAGATACGCAGTATTTT; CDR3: CASSHSEGAKDTQYF
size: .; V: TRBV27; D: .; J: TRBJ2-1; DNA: TGTGCCAGCATGGCGGGAAGGAATGAGCAGTTCTTC; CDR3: CASMAGRNEQFF
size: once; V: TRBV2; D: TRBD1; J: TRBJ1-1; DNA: TGTGCCAGCAGGGAGACAGGGGAAGCTTTCTTT; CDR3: CASRETGEAFF
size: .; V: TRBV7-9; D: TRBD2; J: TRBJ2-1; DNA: TGTGCCAGCAGCTCGACTAGCGGGCTCTACAATGAGCAGTTCTTC; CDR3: CASSSTSGLYNEQFF
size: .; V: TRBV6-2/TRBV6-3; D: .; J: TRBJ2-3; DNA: TGTGCCAGCAGTTATCAGGCCCAAGCAGATACGCAGTATTTT; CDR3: CASSYQAQADTQYF
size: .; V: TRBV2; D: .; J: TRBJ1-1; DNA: TGTGCCAGCAGTGCAGGGCCGCGCACTGAAGCTTTCTTT; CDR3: CASSAGPRTEAFF
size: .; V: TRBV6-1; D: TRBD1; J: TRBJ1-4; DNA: TGTGCCAGCAGTGAATCCGGGACAGGGCATGAAAAACTGTTTTTT; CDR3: CASSESGTGHEKLFF
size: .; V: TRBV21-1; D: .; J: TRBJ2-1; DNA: TGTGCCAGCAGCAAACGGCTAGCAGAGAATGAGCAGTTCTTC; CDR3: CASSKRLAENEQFF
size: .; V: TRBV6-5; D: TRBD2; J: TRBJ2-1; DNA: TGTGCCAGCAGACGACTAGCGGGAGACTATGAGCAGTTCTTC; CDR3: CASRRLAGDYEQFF
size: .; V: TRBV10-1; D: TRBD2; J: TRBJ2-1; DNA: TGCGCCAGCAGCGGGACTAGCGGCTACAATGAGCAGTTCTTC; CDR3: CASSGTSGYNEQFF
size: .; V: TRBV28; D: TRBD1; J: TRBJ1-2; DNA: TGTGCCAGCAGTTCCCGGACAGGGATACCCTATGGCTACACCTTC; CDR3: CASSSRTGIPYGYTF
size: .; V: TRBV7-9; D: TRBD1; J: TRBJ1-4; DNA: TGTGCCAGCAGCTTAGGAGGGGGCGGGTTGAGTGAAAAACTGTTTTTT; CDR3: CASSLGGGGLSEKLFF
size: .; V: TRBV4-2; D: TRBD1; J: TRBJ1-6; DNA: TGTGCCAGCAGTCCGACAGGGGATAATTCACCCCTCCACTTT; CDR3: CASSPTGDNSPLHF
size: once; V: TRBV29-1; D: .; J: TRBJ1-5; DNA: TGCAGCGTTGCCGGGGGGGAGAGCAATCAGCCCCAGCATTTT; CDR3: CSVAGGESNQPQHF
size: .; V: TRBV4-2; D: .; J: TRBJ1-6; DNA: TGTGCCAGCAGCTCATCAGACAGCTCCTATAATTCACCCCTCCACTTT; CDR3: CASSSSDSSYNSPLHF
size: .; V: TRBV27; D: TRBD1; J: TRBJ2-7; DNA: TGTGCCAGCAGTTTTGTTGTCGGGACAGGGGTCTACGAGCAGTACTTC; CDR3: CASSFVVGTGVYEQYF
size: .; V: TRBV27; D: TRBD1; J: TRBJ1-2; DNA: TGTGCCAGCAGCAGGACAGGGAACTATGGCTACACCTTC; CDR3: CASSRTGNYGYTF
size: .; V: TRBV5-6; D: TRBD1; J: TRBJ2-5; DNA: TGTGCCAGTAACCGGACAGGGCAATGGGAGACCCAGTACTTC; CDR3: CASNRTGQWETQYF
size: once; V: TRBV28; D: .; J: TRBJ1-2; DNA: TGTGCCAGCAGTTTAGGGAGATCGGGCTATGGCTACACCTTC; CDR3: CASSLGRSGYGYTF
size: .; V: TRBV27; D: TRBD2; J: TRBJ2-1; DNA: TGTGCCAGCAGTCCTCTAATAGCGGGAGGGTGGTCCTACAATGAGCAGTTCTTC; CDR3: CASSPLIAGGWSYNEQFF
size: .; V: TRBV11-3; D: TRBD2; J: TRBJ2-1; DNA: TGTGCCAGCAGCTTAGAGGGGGGGACCTACAATGAGCAGTTCTTC; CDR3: CASSLEGGTYNEQFF
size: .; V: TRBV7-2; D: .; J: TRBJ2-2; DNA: TGTGCCACCAGCCAGGGGCACCGGAACACCGGGGAGCTGTTTTTT; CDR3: CATSQGHRNTGELFF
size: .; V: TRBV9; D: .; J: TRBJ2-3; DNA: TGTGCCAGCAGCGTAGGGGGGCCGTACACAGATACGCAGTATTTT; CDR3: CASSVGGPYTDTQYF